This paragraph covers one T cell receptor (beta chain) sequence. Its antigen is currently unknown. The donors were all Caucasian adults (living in Nashville, Tennessee). The study separated CD4+ cells into CD45RA+ naive and CD45RA-negative memory subsets. Profiling relied on immunoSEQ multiplex PCR, and the TCRdb table lists in-frame clones only, not all of them. Of 2 million to 2.5 million clones in the sample, under 95% were seen once. This specimen comes from a study of shared clonotypes between healthy human individuals. About the research overall: Plates per donor: three CD4 naive, three CD4 memory, two CD8 naive, one CD8 memory.

The CDR3 covers 15 residues. The V gene's germline CDR1 is SGHNT and CDR2 YENEEA. The germline V and J ends were trimmed by 1 base and 0 bases, with 8 bases remaining between them. General study points: Clonotypes which were not shared had lower generation probabilities than clonotypes that all four donors shared.

The sample taken for sequencing was naive CD4+ T cells from PBMCs. Subset here: CD45RA+ positively selected. This sequence joins TRBV11-3 and TRBJ2-3, with no clear D. This receptor was obtained from a man between 18 and 35 years old in good health. Some clones in this sample may be carry-over from other donors' samples. The CDR3 DNA reads TGTGCCAGCAGCTTAGGTGTGGTTAGCACAGATACGCAGTATTTT. This gives the protein CASSLGVVSTDTQYF.